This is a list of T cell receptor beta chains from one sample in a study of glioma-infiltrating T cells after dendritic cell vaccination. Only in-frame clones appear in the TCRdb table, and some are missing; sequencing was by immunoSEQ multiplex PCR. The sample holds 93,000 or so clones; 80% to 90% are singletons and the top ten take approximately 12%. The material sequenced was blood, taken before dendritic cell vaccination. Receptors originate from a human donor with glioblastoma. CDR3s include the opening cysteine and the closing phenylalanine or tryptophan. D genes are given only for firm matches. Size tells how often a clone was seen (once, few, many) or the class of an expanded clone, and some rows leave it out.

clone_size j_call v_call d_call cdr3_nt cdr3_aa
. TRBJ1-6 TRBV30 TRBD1 TGTGCCTGGAGTGTGGGGGACAGGGGTCGCAATAATTCACCCCTCCACTTT CAWSVGDRGRNNSPLHF
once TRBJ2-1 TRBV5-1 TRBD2 TGCGCCAGCAGCTTAGCCCCCTTGACTAGCGGGGGGCTCAATGAGCAGTTCTTC CASSLAPLTSGGLNEQFF
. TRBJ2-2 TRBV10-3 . TGTGCCATCAGGCCGATCGCGGGAAACACCGGGGAGCTGTTTTTT CAIRPIAGNTGELFF
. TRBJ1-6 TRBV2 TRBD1 TGTGCCAGCAGTGTGTCAGGGGGCGCGGAGAATTCACCCCTCCACTTT CASSVSGGAENSPLHF
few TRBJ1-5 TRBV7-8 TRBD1 TGTGCCACCACACAGGGGACAATTGGGGTCGAAAGCAATCAGCCCCAGCATTTT CATTQGTIGVESNQPQHF
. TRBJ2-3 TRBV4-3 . TGCGCCAGCAGCCAAGAAATAGCTGGTCCGCAGTATTTT CASSQEIAGPQYF
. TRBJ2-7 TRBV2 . TGTGCCAGCAGGATCCAGGGGAATAACTACGAGCAGTACTTC CASRIQGNNYEQYF
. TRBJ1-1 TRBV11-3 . TGTGCCAGCAGCTTACCCCTAGATAGCATGGGCACTGAAGCTTTCTTT CASSLPLDSMGTEAFF
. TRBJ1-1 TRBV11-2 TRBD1 TGTGCCAGCAGAAGACAGGGGAGCACTGAAGCTTTCTTT CASRRQGSTEAFF
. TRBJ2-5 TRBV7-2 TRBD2 TGTGCCAGCAGCTTCCCTTTATTAGCGGGGGGTGGAGAGACCCAGTACTTC CASSFPLLAGGGETQYF
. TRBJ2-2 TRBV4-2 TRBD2 TGTGCCAGCAGCCAAGGCCCTAGCGGGGGAATTACCGGGGAGCTGTTTTTT CASSQGPSGGITGELFF
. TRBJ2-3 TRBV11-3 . TGTGCCAGCAGCATGAGAGGGAGCACAGATACGCAGTATTTT CASSMRGSTDTQYF
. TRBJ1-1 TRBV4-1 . TGCGCCAGCGCCGCCCTCAAGCCGGGACATAAAAACACTGAAGCTTTCTTT CASAALKPGHKNTEAFF
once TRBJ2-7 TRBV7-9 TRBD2 TGTGCCAGCAGCCCACCCACGGGGGGTCCCCTCTACGAGCAGTACTTC CASSPPTGGPLYEQYF
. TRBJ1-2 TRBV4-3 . TGCGCCAGCAGCCACCGGTTCGGGGGTATAGGAGTGTCGAATGGCTACACCTTC CASSHRFGGIGVSNGYTF
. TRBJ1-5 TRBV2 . TGTGCCAGCAGTGAAGCTTCCAGGGGTGACGGCAATCAGCCCCAGCATTTT CASSEASRGDGNQPQHF
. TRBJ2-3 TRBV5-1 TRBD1 TGCGCCAGCAGCTTGGTGCCCGACAGGGTAGGGGATACGCAGTATTTT CASSLVPDRVGDTQYF